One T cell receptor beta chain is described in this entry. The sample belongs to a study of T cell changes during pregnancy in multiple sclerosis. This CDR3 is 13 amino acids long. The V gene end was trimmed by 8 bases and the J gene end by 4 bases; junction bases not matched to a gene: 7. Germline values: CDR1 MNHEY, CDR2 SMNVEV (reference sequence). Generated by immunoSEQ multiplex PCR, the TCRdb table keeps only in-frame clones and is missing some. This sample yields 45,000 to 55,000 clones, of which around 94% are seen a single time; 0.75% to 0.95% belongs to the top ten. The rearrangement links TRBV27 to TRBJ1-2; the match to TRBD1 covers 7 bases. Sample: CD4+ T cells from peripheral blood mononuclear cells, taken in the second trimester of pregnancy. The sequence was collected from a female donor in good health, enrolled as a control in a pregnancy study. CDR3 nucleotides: TGTGCCAGCTCTCTAACAGGGGTCTATGGCTACACCTTC. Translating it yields CASSLTGVYGYTF.